The T cell receptor (beta chain) described here comes from a study of Ad26.COV2.S vaccination and SARS-CoV-2 variants. Study as a whole: Once or twice, 56 days apart, Ad26.COV2.S was delivered intramuscularly.

Trimming removed 8 bases from V and 2 bases from J; junction bases left unmatched: 5. The length of the CDR3 is 14 residues. Germline loops: CDR1 SNHLY, CDR2 FYNNEI. Treatment described: about 20 received Ad26.COV2.S at low or high dose, single or two shots; several received placebo; per-sample allocation not given. Collection of samples fell on day 63 after the first vaccine or placebo injection. The protocol was immunoSEQ multiplex PCR, while the TCRdb copy is restricted to in-frame clones and leaves out a portion. Of hundreds of thousands of clones listed, roughly 87% are singletons. This specimen was peripheral blood, taken in a trial of Ad26.COV2.S vaccine versus placebo. The source of this sequence is a person aged 18-60 years who received the Ad26.COV2.S COVID-19 vaccine or a placebo. The chain employs TRBV2 and TRBJ2-5, with TRBD1 identical over 10 bases. CDR3 nucleotides: TGTGCCAGCCGCAGGACAGGGGGTCAAGAGACCCAGTACTTC. Amino acids: CASRRTGGQETQYF. Together with reference TRBV2 and TRBJ2-5, the CDR3 gives the full variable domain: EPEVTQTPSHQVTQMGQEVILRCVPISNHLYFYWYRQILGQKVEFLVSFYNNEISEKSEIFDDQFSVERPDGSNFTLKIRSTKLEDSAMYFCASRRTGGQETQYFGPGTRLLVL.